These 27 T cell receptor beta chains were sequenced from one sample in a study of response to subunit inactivated influenza vaccine. TCRdb re-called the RT-PCR reads through MiXCR, storing one row per CDR3 protein. The table has almost 250,000 distinct CDR3 sequences, 9% to 15% seen once. The source material was non-naive T cells sorted from PBMCs, sampled 14 days before vaccination. Every receptor here comes from a man in his forties or fifties who received an inactivated influenza vaccine.

This clonotype was observed at least ten times. The CDR3 loop is CASSYSPQAGYGYTF. The CDR3 region has the DNA TGTGCCAGCAGTTACTCCCCACAGGCGGGCTATGGCTACACCTTC. V gene TRBV6-5 combines with J gene TRBJ1-2, with D possibly being TRBD1 (5 bases). Germline V gene data show CDR1 as MNHEY and CDR2 as SVGAGI. Trimming took off 0 bases at V and 4 bases at J, with 12 bases between the two ends. The CDR3 has 15 residues.

The chain employs TRBV7-9 and TRBJ2-1; possible D gene TRBD1, 6 bases. The CDR3 runs 16 residues. The germline V gene encodes CDR1 SEHNR and CDR2 FQNEAQ (reference sequence). V was cut by 1 base and J by 1 base, with 11 bases left in between. CDR3 DNA: TGTGCCAGCAGCTTAGGAGGGACAAATTCCTACAATGAGCAGTTCTTC. Its translation is CASSLGGTNSYNEQFF.

This clonotype has more than one count but fewer than ten. This chain links TRBV11-1 with TRBJ2-7; 9 nucleotides align to TRBD1. The CDR3 consists of 14 residues. The germline V gene encodes CDR1 SGHAT and CDR2 FQDESV (reference sequence). V lost 4 bases, J lost 7 bases, and 8 bases stayed unmatched. The CDR3 DNA reads TGTGCCAGCAGCTCTGGGACAGGGTTGAGAGAGCAGTACTTC. Translated: CASSSGTGLREQYF.

Comments on this clonotype: One end of the junction fails to match germline, which may point to a read error. This rearrangement joins TRBV7-7 to TRBJ2-5; D is unclear. CDR3 length: 14 residues. Germline V gene sequence: CDR1 SSHAT, CDR2 FNYEAQ (reference sequence). The CDR3 loop reads CASSPGEGQETQYF. The CDR3, as DNA: TGTGCTAGCAGCCCAGGTGAAGGTCAAGAGACCCAGTACTTC.

This clonotype was seen a few times. The chain employs TRBV6-2 or TRBV6-3 and TRBJ1-5; perhaps TRBD1 as D (6 bases). The V gene lost 6 bases and the J gene lost 4 bases, with 16 bases spanning the gap. The CDR3 covers 15 residues. Germline loops: CDR1 MNHEY, CDR2 SVGEGT. The CDR3 protein is CASSRHRDRNQPQHF. Here the CDR3 DNA reads TGTGCCAGCAGCCGCCACAGGGATAGGAATCAGCCCCAGCATTTT.

There are a few counts of this clonotype. The CDR3 nucleotides read TGCGCCAGCAGCTTGGTACTAGCGGGGCCAGATACGCAGTATTTT. This translates into CASSLVLAGPDTQYF. The V gene is TRBV5-1, the J gene TRBJ2-3, with 10 bases identical to TRBD2. CDR1 and CDR2 from the germline V gene are SGHRS and YFSETQ. The J segment lost 4 bases and the V segment lost 0 bases, leaving 2 bases of the junction unmatched. This CDR3 has 15 amino acids.

This clonotype was observed at least ten times. V gene TRBV6-2 or TRBV6-3 combines with J gene TRBJ1-2; D is unclear. This CDR3 has 13 amino acids. Trimming took off 5 bases at V and 5 bases at J, with 12 bases between the two ends. Germline lookup yields CDR1 MNHEY and CDR2 SVGEGT. CDR3 sequence reads: CASSTDPFYGYTF. In DNA form, the CDR3 reads TGTGCCAGCAGTACCGACCCTTTTTATGGCTACACCTTC.

In this sample, this clonotype turned up many times. The genes are TRBV29-1 and TRBJ2-7, with TRBD1 identical over 10 bases. Trimming removed 4 bases from V and 7 bases from J; junction bases left unmatched: 7. In germline, CDR1 is SQVTM, CDR2 ANQGSEA. The CDR3 loop spans 13 amino acids. The CDR3 here is CSVGGTGVREQYF. The CDR3 region has the DNA TGCAGCGTTGGGGGGACAGGGGTACGGGAGCAGTACTTC.

The sample holds a few counts of this clonotype. The chain recombines TRBV28 with TRBJ2-7; no reliable D call. This CDR3 has 15 amino acids. Trimming stripped 1 base from V and 0 bases from J, with 10 bases between. Germline CDR1 is MDHEN and CDR2 is SYDVKM. CDR3 region: CASSLFSGISYEQYF. The DNA of the CDR3 is TGTGCCAGCAGTTTATTTTCTGGAATCTCCTACGAGCAGTACTTC.

J is TRBJ2-7 and V is TRBV7-2; no definite D call. This CDR3 contains 15 residues. Germline V gene sequence: CDR1 SGHTA, CDR2 FQGNSA. With 4 bases removed from V and 6 bases from J, the gap between germline ends came to 19 bases. The CDR3 sequence is CASSYLPGPPGEQYF. In DNA, the CDR3 is TGTGCCAGCAGCTACCTTCCCGGGCCCCCGGGCGAGCAGTACTTC.

Written as DNA, the CDR3 is TGTGCCAGCAGCGCGCGGGGGCCACCGCCCGATGAGCAGTTCTTC. It codes for CASSARGPPPDEQFF. This chain uses TRBV9 with TRBJ2-1; the D gene is possibly TRBD2 (7 bases). Germline loops: CDR1 SGDLS, CDR2 YYNGEE. Trimming shortened V by 3 bases and J by 8 bases, and 18 bases separated the two germline ends. This CDR3 contains 15 residues.

The chain is built from TRBV20-1 and TRBJ1-4; D unclear. The V end lost 0 bases, the J end lost 10 bases, and 9 bases lay between the germline ends. This CDR3 has 12 amino acids. Germline V lookup: CDR1 DFQATT, CDR2 SNEGSKA (reference sequence). The chain's CDR3 is CSAREPPGKLFF. Written as DNA, the CDR3 is TGCAGTGCTAGAGAGCCTCCGGGAAAACTGTTTTTT.

This clonotype has a handful of counts. V is TRBV20-1 and J is TRBJ2-5; D gene uncertain. V shed 0 bases and J shed 7 bases, with 12 bases lying between them. There are 13 residues in the CDR3. Germline V gene lookup returns CDR1 DFQATT and CDR2 SNEGSKA (reference sequence). CDR3 nucleotides: TGCAGTGCTAGAGATGTCCCCGTGGGGACCCAGTACTTC. It yields the protein CSARDVPVGTQYF.

This clonotype has only a few counts. The chain recombines TRBV20-1 with TRBJ2-1; the match to TRBD2 covers 11 bases. The germline V gene has CDR1 DFQATT and CDR2 SNEGSKA (reference sequence). The J segment lost 7 bases and the V segment lost 5 bases, leaving 4 bases of the junction unmatched. This CDR3 has 13 residues. The CDR3 DNA is TGCAGTGCTCTAGCGGGAGGTGGGAATGAGCAGTTCTTC. Its protein is CSALAGGGNEQFF.

The chain is built from TRBV7-9 and TRBJ2-5; no clear D gene. The CDR3 consists of 14 residues. Trimming removed 0 bases from V and 3 bases from J, with 8 bases in between. Germline values: CDR1 SEHNR, CDR2 FQNEAQ (reference sequence). The CDR3 here is CASSLARLKETQYF. The DNA of the CDR3 is TGTGCCAGCAGCTTAGCCAGGCTGAAAGAGACCCAGTACTTC.

This clonotype turned up a few times. V is TRBV6-5 and J is TRBJ2-2; D is undetermined. Trimming stripped 0 bases from V and 1 base from J, with 9 bases between. The CDR3 consists of 16 residues. CDR1 is MNHEY, CDR2 SVGAGI, per germline. Here the CDR3 reads CASSYSSRLNTGELFF. CDR3 coding DNA: TGTGCCAGCAGTTACTCGTCCAGGTTGAACACCGGGGAGCTGTTTTTT.

J is TRBJ2-1 and V is TRBV7-2; tentatively, D is TRBD2 (6 bases). The CDR3 covers 16 residues. V was pared by 3 bases and J by 0 bases, with 12 bases between. The V gene's germline CDR1 is SGHTA and CDR2 FQGNSA. DNA for the CDR3: TGTGCCAGCAGCTTGTCGGGGGAATCCTCCTACAATGAGCAGTTCTTC. It encodes CASSLSGESSYNEQFF.

This clonotype occurred many times. The chain is built from TRBV29-1 and TRBJ2-1; TRBD2 aligns across 9 bases. Germline assignment: CDR1 SQVTM and CDR2 ANQGSEA. V lost 4 bases to trimming and J lost 4 bases; unmatched junction nucleotides: 5. CDR3 length: 14 residues. The DNA of the CDR3 is TGCAGCGTTGGGGGGCTAGCGGGGTACAATGAGCAGTTCTTC. Amino acids: CSVGGLAGYNEQFF.

V usage is TRBV7-2 and J usage is TRBJ1-1; TRBD1 might be the D (5 bases). Trimming left V 2 bases short and J 4 bases short, with 17 bases between. CDR3 length equals 16 residues. Germline V CDR1 and CDR2: SGHTA, FQGNSA. CDR3 coding DNA: TGTGCCAGCAGCTTACGACCCAGTCAGGGTGGCACTGAAGCTTTCTTT. Translated, it gives CASSLRPSQGGTEAFF.

This rearrangement joins TRBV12-3 or TRBV12-4 to TRBJ2-7, with 9 bases lining up with TRBD1. J lost 6 bases, V lost 5 bases, and 8 bases had no gene match. The CDR3 length is 14 residues. The CDR3 sequence: CASSPGTGPSEQYF. CDR3 sequence (DNA): TGTGCCAGCAGTCCCGGGACAGGGCCAAGCGAGCAGTACTTC.

This clonotype came up a few times. The chain links TRBV5-1 to TRBJ2-3; 13 nucleotides line up with TRBD2. The CDR3 consists of 15 residues. Germline CDR1 is SGHRS and CDR2 is YFSETQ. The trim removed 4 bases at V and 4 bases at J, leaving 3 bases unmatched. The CDR3 loop reads CASSRTSGRADTQYF. Here the CDR3 DNA reads TGCGCCAGCAGCCGGACTAGCGGGAGAGCAGATACGCAGTATTTT.

This clonotype was counted a few times. The chain has TRBV3-1 and TRBJ2-1, with TRBD1 identical over 7 bases. There are 14 residues in the CDR3. J gave up 6 bases and V 2 bases, and 4 bases lay outside the gene matches. CDR1 and CDR2 from the germline V gene are LGHDT and YNNKEL (reference sequence). The CDR3 region is CASSQSGTANEQFF. As DNA, the CDR3 is TGTGCCAGCAGCCAATCCGGGACAGCCAATGAGCAGTTCTTC.

In this sample, this clonotype turned up many times. The chain recombines TRBV12-3 or TRBV12-4 with TRBJ2-2; no reliable D call. Trimming took off 3 bases at V and 1 base at J, with 12 bases between the two ends. The CDR3 loop spans 16 amino acids. DNA for the CDR3: TGTGCCAGCAGTTTTGGTTTATTCGAGAACACCGGGGAGCTGTTTTTT. The encoded protein is CASSFGLFENTGELFF.

In its sample, this clonotype was seen many times. The chain uses TRBV5-1 and TRBJ2-7; 7 nucleotides agree with TRBD2. This CDR3 is built from 14 residues. The germline gives CDR1 SGHRS, CDR2 YFSETQ. The V and J ends lost 4 bases and 2 bases, in that order; junction bases with no gene match: 6. As DNA, the CDR3 is TGCGCCAGCAGCGAGATAGCGGGCGCCTACGAGCAGTACTTC. Its translation: CASSEIAGAYEQYF. Using reference TRBV5-1 and TRBJ2-7 for the parts outside the CDR3, the full variable domain is KAGVTQTPRYLIKTRGQQVTLSCSPISGHRSVSWYQQTPGQGLQFLFEYFSETQRNKGNFPGRFSGRQFSNSRSEMNVSTLELGDSALYLCASSEIAGAYEQYFGPGTRLTVT.

This clonotype occurred a few times. This chain uses TRBV11-1 with TRBJ1-1; no reliable D call. Germline CDR1 and CDR2: SGHAT and FQDESV (reference sequence). This CDR3 contains 13 residues. V was cut by 5 bases and J by 5 bases, with 12 bases left in between. The CDR3 coding sequence is TGTGCCAGCAGCCACGGCGGGGTGACTGAAGCTTTCTTT. Protein product: CASSHGGVTEAFF.

This clonotype occurred a few times. The genes are TRBV6-2 or TRBV6-3 and TRBJ2-2; 7 nucleotides line up with TRBD1. This CDR3 region has 13 residues. CDR1 is MNHEY and CDR2 is SVGEGT in the germline V gene. The V and J ends lost 8 bases and 4 bases, in that order; junction bases with no gene match: 4. The CDR3 protein is CASLRGSTGELFF. For the CDR3, the DNA is TGTGCCAGCCTCAGGGGGTCCACCGGGGAGCTGTTTTTT.

This clonotype has more than one count but fewer than ten. This chain connects TRBV5-1 to TRBJ2-1; 7 bases align to TRBD1. This CDR3 is built from 16 residues. The ends lost 6 bases at V and 0 bases at J; junction bases unmatched: 9. In germline, CDR1 is SGHRS, CDR2 YFSETQ. The CDR3 region is CASTLGDSYSYNEQFF. The CDR3 nucleotides read TGCGCCAGCACCCTGGGGGACAGCTACTCCTACAATGAGCAGTTCTTC.